These 2 T cell receptor beta chains were all obtained from the same sample, sequenced in a study of T cells after posttransplantation cyclophosphamide (dated by TCRdb to the mid-2010s). Libraries were constructed by the immunoSEQ multiplex PCR assay. The table was pulled from immuneACCESS by TCRdb, which kept in-frame rearrangements only. Such tables lose some clones; where checked, under half of the loss comes from unresolved V genes, and the rest has no known cause. This sample lists roughly 14,000 clones; 80% to 85% were detected once. Jointly, the top ten make up around 5% of the sample. The control cohort consisted of ten to twelve patients who had myeloablative marrow transplants with methotrexate plus a calcineurin inhibitor and who were sampled 1 year after transplant. This specimen consisted of PBMCs, obtained less than 400 days after allogeneic stem cell transplant with calcineurin inhibitor and methotrexate. Source of these receptors: a male patient aged 18 to 35 who received an allogeneic stem cell transplant from a related donor, was CMV-positive, and had no GVHD. Donor T cells from the graft may be present among the T cells after a transplant.

This chain uses TRBV27 with TRBJ2-3; D might be TRBD1 (8 bases). V lost 3 bases to trimming and J lost 5 bases, with 12 bases between them. CDR3 length equals 14 residues. Germline V gives CDR1 MNHEY, CDR2 SMNVEV (reference sequence). The DNA of the CDR3 is TGTGCCAGCAGTTTCCACAGGGGGGGAGATACGCAGTATTTT. Residues: CASSFHRGGDTQYF.

The CDR3 DNA follows: TGTGCCAGCAGCTTGGGGGACAGGGGAGGCACTGAAGCTTTCTTT. It translates to CASSLGDRGGTEAFF. The genes are TRBV5-5 and TRBJ1-1, with TRBD1 matching over 10 bases. Trimming took 0 bases from V and 4 from J; bases not matched to a gene: 3. The germline gives CDR1 SGHKS, CDR2 YYEKEE (reference sequence). The CDR3 covers 15 residues.